This TCR beta chain was found in a study of blood T cell repertoires in COVID-19. As for the study in general: PBMCs, B-cell-depleted T cells, or T cells provided the cDNA or gDNA that made up the material.

Allocation to cohorts depended on clinical history reported by the participants. Either two negative PCRs, clearance, or symptom resolution qualified Cohort 3 donors as recovered. Under the authors' procedure: Using reference gene primer amplification, nucleated cell counts were estimated. Using immunoSEQ multiplex PCR, the repertoire was profiled, and TCRdb retains in-frame clones only, with some absent. V and J calls plus clone size are reproduced from that table; the DNA served to infer D and trimming. The profile shows around 310,000 clones, 80% to 90% of them singletons. V dropped 1 base and J dropped 3; count of bases not matched to a gene: 6. The CDR3 loop spans 16 amino acids.

The TCR comes from a man younger than 45 who had recovered from COVID-19. The rearrangement joins TRBV5-3 to TRBJ1-3; 8 positions match TRBD1. TRBV5-3 is an ORF, with its function uncertain. The sample comprised PBMCs or T cells enriched from blood (not recorded which). The CDR3 nucleotides are TGTGCCAGAAGCTTGTATGGGACAGGTGATGGAAACACCATATATTTT. It yields the protein CARSLYGTGDGNTIYF.